The clone carrying this T cell receptor beta chain was seen repeatedly, ten times or more. Its antigen is still unknown. TCR beta CDR3 sequences were amplified from RNA transcripts. Initially, a first-round RT-PCR of the TCR CDR3 employed the HTBI primer set. TCRdb re-called the multiplex PCR reads with MiXCR, one entry per CDR3 protein. Among some 570,000 distinct CDR3 sequences listed, over 12% were seen once. The data originate from a study of T cells in Graves' hyperthyroidism and ophthalmopathy. The wider study: Sampling of peripheral blood happened at initial diagnosis, prior to any treatment.

Overall study findings and caveats: The majority of expanded thyroid clonotypes above 0.001 also appeared in blood.

The specimen sequenced was blood. This sequence was found in a woman between 18 and 30 years old with Graves' ophthalmopathy.

In DNA, the CDR3 is TGTGCCAGCAGCCAGACACAGGGGTCCGGGGAGCTGTTTTTT. Encoded protein: CASSQTQGSGELFF. The chain recombines TRBV3-1 with TRBJ2-2; 7 nucleotides match TRBD1. The CDR3 covers 14 residues. In germline, CDR1 is LGHDT, CDR2 YNNKEL (reference sequence). V lost 3 bases, J lost 6 bases, and 4 bases stayed unmatched.